Here is one T cell receptor (beta chain) with its context. These data originate in a study of blood T cell repertoires in COVID-19. Study background: The origin of the acute and convalescent COVID-19 samples was the United States, Italy and Spain.

The germline CDR1 and CDR2 sequences are SGHNT and YYREEE (reference sequence). V shed 5 bases and J shed 1 base, with 16 bases lying between them. This CDR3 has 15 residues. The assay was immunoSEQ multiplex PCR, and TCRdb's table has in-frame clones only and misses some. The sample records roughly 280,000 clones, 91% being singletons. The chain is built from TRBV5-4 and TRBJ2-7; D may be TRBD1 (6 bases). The specimen was PBMCs or T cells enriched from blood (not recorded which). The clonotype originates from a man in his forties or fifties who had been exposed to COVID-19. Written as DNA, the CDR3 is TGTGCCAGCAGGAGGGACACGGATCCGTCCTACGAGCAGTACTTC. Translation: CASRRDTDPSYEQYF.